The 19 T cell receptor beta chains given below trace back to one sample, sequenced in a study of blood T cell repertoires in COVID-19. The method was immunoSEQ multiplex PCR; TCRdb's version includes in-frame clones alone and lacks a portion of them. In the table there are about 83,000 clones, roughly nine tenths of which are singletons. Input material: peripheral blood. All receptors come from a woman of 80 years or more with active or convalescent COVID-19.

Remarks on this clone: A junction end diverges from the germline sequence, so it may reflect a read error. The chain joins TRBV4-3 to TRBJ1-1, with a possible D match to TRBD1 (6 bases). CDR3 length equals 14 residues. Germline V gives CDR1 LGHNA, CDR2 YSLEER. CDR3 DNA: TGCGCCAGCAGTCAAGAGAGGGGTAGGGGGATAGCTTTCTTT. Translation: CASSQERGRGIAFF.

V is TRBV9 and J is TRBJ1-2, with D perhaps TRBD1 (6 bases). The CDR3 runs 14 residues. The ends were cut back, 0 bases at V and 3 bases at J, with 9 bases in the middle. Per germline, CDR1 SGDLS and CDR2 YYNGEE. In nucleotides, the CDR3 is TGTGCCAGCAGCGTAGCTGGGGGCTACTATGGCTACACCTTC. This codes for CASSVAGGYYGYTF.

The table lists this clone with a few counts. This chain connects TRBV28 to TRBJ1-2; D not certain. Germline lookup yields CDR1 MDHEN and CDR2 SYDVKM. This CDR3 is 16 amino acids long. Trimming took off 3 bases at V and 0 bases at J, with 14 bases between the two ends. CDR3 DNA: TGTGCCAGCAGTTTTCCGGGGATAAGGACTAACTATGGCTACACCTTC. Protein sequence: CASSFPGIRTNYGYTF.

This clone was counted once. J is TRBJ1-5 and V is TRBV7-6; D unclear. Trimming took 6 bases from V and 4 from J, leaving 10 bases between them. Germline V gene sequence: CDR1 SGHVS, CDR2 FNYEAQ. This CDR3 has 13 amino acids. CDR3 DNA sequence: TGTGCCAGCAGTCCGGGAGGGAATCAGCCCCAGCATTTT. Translated: CASSPGGNQPQHF.

The J gene is TRBJ2-5, the V gene TRBV29-1; 10 positions match TRBD1. The CDR3 spans 14 residues. V was pared by 7 bases and J by 4 bases, with 9 bases of the junction left unmatched. Germline V gene lookup returns CDR1 SQVTM and CDR2 ANQGSEA. CDR3 DNA: TGCAGCGGAACCGACAGGGGGCGAGGAGAGACCCAGTACTTC. It specifies CSGTDRGRGETQYF. The complete variable domain, with remaining parts taken from reference TRBV29-1 and TRBJ2-5, reads SAVISQKPSRDICQRGTSLTIQCQVDSQVTMMFWYRQQPGQSLTLIATANQGSEATYESGFVIDKFPISRPNLTFSTLTVSNMSPEDSSIYLCSGTDRGRGETQYFGPGTRLLVL.

This clone was observed once. V usage is TRBV19 and J usage is TRBJ1-5; 7 bases map to TRBD1. V trimming: 5 bases; J trimming: 2 bases; junction bases outside the gene matches: 6. Per the germline V gene, CDR1 is LNHDA and CDR2 is SQIVND (reference sequence). This CDR3 comprises 15 residues. The chain's CDR3 is CASSDLRGRNQPQHF. The CDR3 DNA is TGTGCCAGTAGTGACCTGAGGGGGCGCAATCAGCCCCAGCATTTT.

V usage is TRBV4-1 and J usage is TRBJ1-3; TRBD1 agrees at 10 bases. The CDR3 has 15 residues. The trim removed 4 bases at V and 4 bases at J, leaving 4 bases unmatched. CDR1 and CDR2 from the germline V gene are MGHRA and YSYEKL. CDR3 in amino acids: CASSLDRGQGNTIYF. DNA for the CDR3: TGCGCCAGCAGCCTCGACAGGGGGCAAGGAAACACCATATATTTT.

The V gene is TRBV7-2, the J gene TRBJ2-2; D possibly corresponds to TRBD2 (5 bases). The CDR3 runs 15 residues. Germline assignment: CDR1 SGHTA and CDR2 FQGNSA. V was cut by 0 bases and J by 4 bases, with 9 bases left in between. The CDR3 sequence is CASSLAVLATGELFF. The CDR3 DNA reads TGTGCCAGCAGCTTAGCTGTCCTAGCCACCGGGGAGCTGTTTTTT.

This clone appeared a few times. The chain uses TRBV6-2 or TRBV6-3 and TRBJ1-4, with 9 nucleotides matching TRBD1. Trimming took 2 bases from V and 11 from J; bases not matched to a gene: 9. This CDR3 is 15 amino acids long. From germline, CDR1 is MNHEY and CDR2 SVGEGT. CDR3 amino acids: CASSYAGTGKDKLFF. The CDR3 DNA sequence: TGTGCCAGCAGTTACGCCGGGACAGGGAAGGATAAACTGTTTTTT.

The chain links TRBV19 to TRBJ2-6, with D perhaps TRBD1 (6 bases). CDR1 is LNHDA, CDR2 SQIVND, per germline (reference sequence). V lost 3 bases to trimming and J lost 0 bases, with 12 bases between them. The CDR3 length is 17 residues. CDR3 bases: TGTGCCAGTAGTATCTCAGGGGCTCCCTCTGGGGCCAACGTCCTGACTTTC. Its translation: CASSISGAPSGANVLTF.

CDR3 loop: CASSRLDRGQSGELFF. The CDR3, as DNA: TGTGCCAGCAGCCGTCTGGACAGGGGGCAATCCGGGGAGCTGTTTTTT. This sequence joins TRBV5-4 and TRBJ2-2, with 11 bases that match TRBD1. Per germline, CDR1 SGHNT and CDR2 YYREEE (reference sequence). The J segment lost 6 bases and the V segment lost 4 bases, leaving 8 bases of the junction unmatched. The CDR3 sequence is 16 residues long.

The genes are TRBV18 and TRBJ1-1; unclear D gene. From germline, CDR1 is KGHSH and CDR2 LQKENI. Trimming shortened V by 3 bases and J by 0 bases, and 8 bases separated the two germline ends. This CDR3 contains 14 residues. CDR3 loop: CASSPVAVNTEAFF. In nucleotides, the CDR3 is TGTGCCAGCTCACCCGTAGCAGTGAACACTGAAGCTTTCTTT.

This sequence joins TRBV5-1 and TRBJ1-2, with 9 bases matching TRBD1. The V segment lost 4 bases and the J segment 4 bases; nucleotides outside the gene matches: 5. CDR3 length: 14 amino acids. The germline CDR1 and CDR2 sequences are SGHRS and YFSETQ. As DNA, the CDR3 is TGCGCCAGCAGCGTCTTGACAGGGGGCTATGGCTACACCTTC. Its protein product is CASSVLTGGYGYTF.

The chain joins TRBV28 to TRBJ2-5; D unresolved. CDR1 and CDR2 from the germline V gene are MDHEN and SYDVKM. The CDR3 runs 13 residues. Trimming shortened V by 5 bases and J by 0 bases, and 7 bases separated the two germline ends. CDR3 sequence (DNA): TGTGCCAGCAGTCCCAGTAACCAAGAGACCCAGTACTTC. Protein product: CASSPSNQETQYF.

This rearrangement joins TRBV9 to TRBJ2-3; 8 nucleotides align to TRBD2. V gave up 4 bases and J gave up 4 bases; unmatched junction bases: 8. Germline loops: CDR1 SGDLS, CDR2 YYNGEE. This CDR3 region has 15 residues. The CDR3 sequence is CASSPDGGGSDTQYF. As DNA, the CDR3 is TGTGCCAGCAGCCCTGATGGCGGGGGGTCAGATACGCAGTATTTT.

This rearrangement joins TRBV5-6 to TRBJ2-7; TRBD1 is a possible D gene (5 bases). The CDR3 totals 15 residues. The ends were cut back, 0 bases at V and 4 bases at J, with 14 bases in the middle. Germline V gene lookup returns CDR1 SGHDT and CDR2 YYEEEE. The chain's CDR3 is CASSLDGKGKYEQYF. DNA of the CDR3: TGTGCCAGCAGCTTGGATGGAAAGGGGAAATACGAGCAGTACTTC.

The chain couples TRBV11-2 to TRBJ1-2; D remains ambiguous. Looked up from germline, CDR1 is SGHAT and CDR2 is FQNNGV. Trimming removed 4 bases at V and 7 bases at J, with 13 bases between. This CDR3 spans 13 amino acids. As DNA, the CDR3 is TGTGCCAGCAGCTCAACCGGGGAGCGTGGCTACACCTTC. Protein product: CASSSTGERGYTF.

The V call is TRBV7-8, the J call TRBJ2-2, with D maybe TRBD1 (5 bases). Trimming left V 5 bases short and J 6 bases short, with 16 bases between. This CDR3 spans 15 amino acids. Germline CDR1 and CDR2: SGHVS and FQNEAQ. CDR3 loop: CASSMTRGYAGELFF. The CDR3 region has the DNA TGTGCCAGCAGCATGACAAGGGGATACGCCGGGGAGCTGTTTTTT. Supplemented by reference TRBV7-8 and TRBJ2-2, the full variable domain reads GAGVSQSPRYKVAKRGQDVALRCDPISGHVSLFWYQQALGQGPEFLTYFQNEAQLDKSGLPSDRFFAERPEGSVSTLKIQRTQQEDSAVYLCASSMTRGYAGELFFGEGSRLTVL.

This chain connects TRBV6-1 to TRBJ2-2; 8 nucleotides align to TRBD2. V was pared by 1 base and J by 5 bases, with 6 bases of the junction left unmatched. The CDR3 has 16 residues. Germline CDR1 and CDR2: MNHNS and SASEGT. The CDR3 loop is CASSEERGYVTGELFF. The CDR3 DNA reads as TGTGCCAGCAGTGAAGAGCGGGGGTATGTGACCGGGGAGCTGTTTTTT.